Presented here are 7 T cell receptor beta chains from one specimen sequenced in a study of blood T cell repertoires in COVID-19. Using immunoSEQ multiplex PCR, the repertoire was profiled, and TCRdb retains in-frame clones only, with some absent. The sample gives 200,000 or so clones, 84% of which show up once; 20% is in the top ten. Sequencing was performed on peripheral blood. The receptor source for this set is a human donor in a cohort sampled during active COVID-19.

The chain links TRBV7-3 to TRBJ2-3, with 9 bases aligning to TRBD2. The germline V gene encodes CDR1 SGHTA and CDR2 FQGTGA. This CDR3 is 16 amino acids long. V lost 3 bases to trimming and J lost 4 bases; unmatched junction nucleotides: 8. The CDR3 DNA sequence: TGTGCCAGCAGCTTGCCGGGACTAGCTTCCGCAGATACGCAGTATTTT. Translating gives CASSLPGLASADTQYF. The full variable domain, its missing parts supplied by reference TRBV7-3 and TRBJ2-3, is GAGVSQTPSNKVTEKGKYVELRCDPISGHTALYWYRQSLGQGPEFLIYFQGTGAADDSGLPNDRFFAVRPEGSVSTLKIQRTERGDSAVYLCASSLPGLASADTQYFGPGTRLTVL.

This clone appeared a few times. This rearrangement joins TRBV21-1 to TRBJ1-1; the table calls TRBD1, which could not be checked here. TRBV21-1 is a known pseudogene. The CDR3 is 21 residues long. CDR3 amino acids: CASSKARQGRRKTTMNTEAFF. CDR3 in DNA: TGTGCCAGCAGCAAAGCCCGACAGGGTCGGCGCAAGACGACAATGAACACTGAAGCTTTCTTT.

The genes are TRBV5-1 and TRBJ2-1, with D possibly matching TRBD1 (6 bases). The CDR3 length is 16 residues. Trimming left V 0 bases short and J 2 bases short, with 12 bases between. CDR1 SGHRS and CDR2 YFSETQ come from the germline V gene. The CDR3 coding sequence is TGCGCCAGCAGCTTGGGGGTCACAGGGACCTACAATGAGCAGTTCTTC. It codes for CASSLGVTGTYNEQFF.

This sequence joins TRBV27 and TRBJ2-1; no firm D call. There are 15 residues in the CDR3. The V gene lost 3 bases and the J gene lost 0 bases, with 9 bases spanning the gap. CDR1 MNHEY and CDR2 SMNVEV come from the germline V gene (reference sequence). The CDR3 bases are TGTGCCAGCAGTTTCGGTCATAGCTCCTACAATGAGCAGTTCTTC. This sequence encodes CASSFGHSSYNEQFF.

On this clone itself: Sequence at one end of the junction differs from germline and may be a read error. This chain links TRBV29-1 with TRBJ1-1; D ambiguous. The length of the CDR3 is 10 residues. Germline V gives CDR1 SQVTM, CDR2 ANQGSEA. For the CDR3, the DNA is TGCAGCGTGGAGGGCGGGCCGACTAATTTT. Translation: CSVEGGPTNF. Full variable domain (rest looked up from reference TRBV29-1 and TRBJ1-1): SAVISQKPSRDICQRGTSLTIQCQVDSQVTMMFWYRQQPGQSLTLIATANQGSEATYESGFVIDKFPISRPNLTFSTLTVSNMSPEDSSIYLCSVEGGPTNFGQGTRLTVV.

The CDR3 is CASSPAGLGETQYF. As DNA, the CDR3 is TGTGCCAGTAGTCCGGCGGGGTTAGGGGAGACCCAGTACTTC. J is TRBJ2-5 and V is TRBV19, with a weak D call TRBD2 (6 bases). The germline V and J ends were trimmed by 5 bases and 5 bases, with 15 bases remaining between them. The CDR3 totals 14 residues. Germline CDR1 is LNHDA and CDR2 is SQIVND (reference sequence).

The chain is built from TRBV30 and TRBJ2-7; D might be TRBD1 (6 bases). Germline-derived CDR1 and CDR2 are GTSNPN and SVGIG (reference sequence). With 1 base removed from V and 5 bases from J, the gap between germline ends came to 18 bases. This CDR3 comprises 15 residues. The CDR3 here is CAWSGGRGRLDEQYF. DNA for the CDR3: TGTGCCTGGAGTGGAGGCAGGGGCCGCCTAGACGAGCAGTACTTC.